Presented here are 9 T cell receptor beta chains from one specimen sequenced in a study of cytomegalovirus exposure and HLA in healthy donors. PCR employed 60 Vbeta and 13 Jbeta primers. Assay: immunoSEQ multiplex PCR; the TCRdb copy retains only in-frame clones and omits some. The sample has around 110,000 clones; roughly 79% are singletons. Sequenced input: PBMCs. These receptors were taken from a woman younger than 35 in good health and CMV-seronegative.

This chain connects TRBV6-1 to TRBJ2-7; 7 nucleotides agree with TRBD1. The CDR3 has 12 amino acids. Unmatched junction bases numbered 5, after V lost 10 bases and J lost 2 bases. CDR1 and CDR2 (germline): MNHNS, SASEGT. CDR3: CAILGQTYEQYF. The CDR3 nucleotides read TGTGCCATCCTGGGACAGACCTACGAGCAGTACTTC.

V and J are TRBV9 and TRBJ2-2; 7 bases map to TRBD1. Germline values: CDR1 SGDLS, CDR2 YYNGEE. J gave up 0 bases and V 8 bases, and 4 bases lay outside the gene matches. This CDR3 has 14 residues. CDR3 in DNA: TGTGCCAGTACCGGGACAGCGAACACCGGGGAGCTGTTTTTT. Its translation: CASTGTANTGELFF.

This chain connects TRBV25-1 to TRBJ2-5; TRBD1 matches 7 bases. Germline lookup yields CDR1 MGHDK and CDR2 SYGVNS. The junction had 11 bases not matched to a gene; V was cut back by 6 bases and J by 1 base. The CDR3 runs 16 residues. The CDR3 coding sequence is TGTGCCAGCAGCGGCCGGGGACAGCTCTCCCAAGAGACCCAGTACTTC. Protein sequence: CASSGRGQLSQETQYF.

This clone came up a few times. The CDR3 nucleotides are TGTGCCAGCAGCTTAATTCTCGGGAACACTGAAGCTTTCTTT. Translated, it gives CASSLILGNTEAFF. The J gene is TRBJ1-1, the V gene TRBV11-2; D gene uncertain. The CDR3 spans 14 residues. Deletions cut 2 bases from V and 1 base from J, with 8 bases between. CDR1 is SGHAT and CDR2 is FQNNGV in the germline V gene. The full variable domain, its missing parts supplied by reference TRBV11-2 and TRBJ1-1, is EAGVAQSPRYKIIEKRQSVAFWCNPISGHATLYWYQQILGQGPKLLIQFQNNGVVDDSQLPKDRFSAERLKGVDSTLKIQPAKLEDSAVYLCASSLILGNTEAFFGQGTRLTVV.

As DNA, the CDR3 is TGTGCCTGGAGTGTCGGGGGGGATGGAACTGAAGCTTTCTTT. Its protein is CAWSVGGDGTEAFF. This chain links TRBV30 with TRBJ1-1; a possible D gene is TRBD1 (5 bases). CDR1 and CDR2 from the germline V gene are GTSNPN and SVGIG (reference sequence). The CDR3 spans 14 residues. The V gene lost 0 bases and the J gene lost 5 bases, with 13 bases spanning the gap.

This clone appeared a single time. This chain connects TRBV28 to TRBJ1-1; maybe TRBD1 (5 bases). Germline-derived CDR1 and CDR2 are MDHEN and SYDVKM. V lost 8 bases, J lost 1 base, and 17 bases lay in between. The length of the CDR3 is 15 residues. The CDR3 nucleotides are TGTGCCAGCGTCGCTTGGGCTAGGGGGAACACTGAAGCTTTCTTT. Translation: CASVAWARGNTEAFF.

CDR3 sequence reads: CASSPTGVTNEKLFF. CDR3 DNA sequence: TGTGCCAGCAGCCCCACAGGGGTGACTAATGAAAAACTGTTTTTT. The chain recombines TRBV7-8 with TRBJ1-4, with 7 bases identical to TRBD1. The CDR3 runs 15 residues. Germline lookup yields CDR1 SGHVS and CDR2 FQNEAQ. V lost 5 bases to trimming and J lost 2 bases; unmatched junction nucleotides: 5.

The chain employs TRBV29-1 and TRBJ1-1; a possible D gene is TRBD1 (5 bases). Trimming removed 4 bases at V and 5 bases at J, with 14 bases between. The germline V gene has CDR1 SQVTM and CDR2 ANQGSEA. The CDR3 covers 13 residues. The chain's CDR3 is CSVGRGRGTEAFF. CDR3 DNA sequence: TGCAGCGTTGGAAGAGGGAGGGGTACTGAAGCTTTCTTT.

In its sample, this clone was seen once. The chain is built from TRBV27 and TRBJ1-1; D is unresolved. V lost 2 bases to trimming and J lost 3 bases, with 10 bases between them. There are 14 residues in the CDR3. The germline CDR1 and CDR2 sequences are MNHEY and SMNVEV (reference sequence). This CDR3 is CASSLMAGDTEAFF. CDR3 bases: TGTGCCAGCAGTTTAATGGCCGGGGACACTGAAGCTTTCTTT.